Sequencing of this TCR beta chain was carried out in a study of control samples from healthy donors and cancer patients. The data were produced by immunoSEQ multiplex PCR, yet TCRdb's version contains in-frame clones alone and is incomplete. The table has roughly 450,000 clones, around 90% seen once. There are 15 residues in the CDR3. CDR1 is SNHLY, CDR2 FYNNEI, per germline. V was shortened by 4 bases and J by 0 bases, with 12 bases between the two germline ends. This chain links TRBV2 with TRBJ1-1, with a tentative D call TRBD1 (6 bases). The sequence was collected from a man aged 35 to 55 with head and neck cancer. The sample consisted of PBMCs. The CDR3 DNA sequence: TGTGCCAGCAGTGTCGGGGGGCTGCTGAACACTGAAGCTTTCTTT. This codes for CASSVGGLLNTEAFF.